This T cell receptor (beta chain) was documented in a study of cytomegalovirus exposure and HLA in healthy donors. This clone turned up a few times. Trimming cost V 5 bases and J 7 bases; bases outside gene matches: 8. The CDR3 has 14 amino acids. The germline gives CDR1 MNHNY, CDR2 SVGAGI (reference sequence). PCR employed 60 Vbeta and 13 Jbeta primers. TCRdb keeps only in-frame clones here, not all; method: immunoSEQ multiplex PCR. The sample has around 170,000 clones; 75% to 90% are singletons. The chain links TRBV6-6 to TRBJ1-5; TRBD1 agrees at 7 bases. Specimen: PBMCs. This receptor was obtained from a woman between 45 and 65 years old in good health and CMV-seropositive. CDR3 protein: CASSPTGSGQPQHF. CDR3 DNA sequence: TGTGCCAGCAGTCCGACAGGGTCAGGGCAGCCCCAGCATTTT.